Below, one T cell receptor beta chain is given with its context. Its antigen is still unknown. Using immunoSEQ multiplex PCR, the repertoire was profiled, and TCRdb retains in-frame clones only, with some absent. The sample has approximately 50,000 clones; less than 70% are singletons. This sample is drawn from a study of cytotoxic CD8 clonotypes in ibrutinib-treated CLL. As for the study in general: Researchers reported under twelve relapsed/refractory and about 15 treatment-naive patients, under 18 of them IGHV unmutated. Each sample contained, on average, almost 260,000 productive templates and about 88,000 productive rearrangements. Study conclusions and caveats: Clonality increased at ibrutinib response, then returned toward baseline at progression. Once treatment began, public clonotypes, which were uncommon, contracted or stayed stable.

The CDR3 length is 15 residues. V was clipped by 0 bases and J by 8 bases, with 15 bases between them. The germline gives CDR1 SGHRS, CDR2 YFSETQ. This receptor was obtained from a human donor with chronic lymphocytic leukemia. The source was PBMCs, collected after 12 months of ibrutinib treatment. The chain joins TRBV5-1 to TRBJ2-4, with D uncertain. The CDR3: CASSLDGDAGYIQYF. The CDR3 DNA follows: TGCGCCAGCAGCTTGGATGGAGACGCCGGGTACATTCAGTACTTC.